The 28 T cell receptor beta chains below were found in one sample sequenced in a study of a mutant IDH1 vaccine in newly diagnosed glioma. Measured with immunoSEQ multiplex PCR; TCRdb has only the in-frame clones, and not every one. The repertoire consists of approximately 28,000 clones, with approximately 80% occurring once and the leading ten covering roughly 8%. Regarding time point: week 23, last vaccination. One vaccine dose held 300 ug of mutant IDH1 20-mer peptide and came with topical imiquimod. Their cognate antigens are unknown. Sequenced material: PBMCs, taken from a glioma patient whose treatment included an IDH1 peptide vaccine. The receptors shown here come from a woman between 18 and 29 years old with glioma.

CDR3 coding DNA: TGTGCCATCAGTGCTTCCGGGACGGTCAATACGCAGTATTTT. Encoded protein: CAISASGTVNTQYF. The chain is built from TRBV10-3 and TRBJ2-3; perhaps D is TRBD1 or TRBD2 (5 bases each). Looked up from germline, CDR1 is ENHRY and CDR2 is SYGVKD. The CDR3 extends over 14 amino acids. Trimming cost V 4 bases and J 7 bases, with 15 bases left between them.

The CDR3 coding sequence is TGTGCCAGCAGCTTAGGGATTGAAGCTTTCTTT. Translation: CASSLGIEAFF. This rearrangement joins TRBV5-4 to TRBJ1-1; no reliable D call. The CDR3 has 11 residues. Between the trimmed V and J ends, which lost 2 bases and 7 bases, there was a span of 6 bases. CDR1 is SGHNT, CDR2 YYREEE, per germline (reference sequence).

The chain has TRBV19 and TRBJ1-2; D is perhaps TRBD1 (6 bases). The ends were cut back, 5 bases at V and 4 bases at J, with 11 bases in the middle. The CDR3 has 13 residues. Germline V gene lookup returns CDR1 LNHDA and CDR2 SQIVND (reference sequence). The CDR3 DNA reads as TGTGCCAGTAGTGGCCAGGGGTCCTATGGCTACACCTTC. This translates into CASSGQGSYGYTF.

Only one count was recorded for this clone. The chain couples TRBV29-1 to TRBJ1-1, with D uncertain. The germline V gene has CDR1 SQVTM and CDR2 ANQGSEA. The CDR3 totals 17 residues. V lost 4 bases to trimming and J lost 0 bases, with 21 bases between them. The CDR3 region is CSVVASPNQLLNTEAFF. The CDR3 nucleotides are TGCAGCGTTGTCGCGAGCCCTAATCAGCTACTGAACACTGAAGCTTTCTTT.

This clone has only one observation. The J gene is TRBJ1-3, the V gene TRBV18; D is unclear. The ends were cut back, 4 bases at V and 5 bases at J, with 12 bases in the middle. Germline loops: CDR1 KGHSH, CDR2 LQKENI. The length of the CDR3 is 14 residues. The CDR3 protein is CASSQLGSRNTIYF. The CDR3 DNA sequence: TGTGCCAGCTCACAACTAGGTTCTCGAAACACCATATATTTT.

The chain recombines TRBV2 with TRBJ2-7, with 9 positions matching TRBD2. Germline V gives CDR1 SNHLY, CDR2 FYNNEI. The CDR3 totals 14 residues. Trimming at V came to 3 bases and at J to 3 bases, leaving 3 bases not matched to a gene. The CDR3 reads CASSDPSGNYEQYF. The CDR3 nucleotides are TGTGCCAGCAGTGATCCTAGCGGGAACTACGAGCAGTACTTC.

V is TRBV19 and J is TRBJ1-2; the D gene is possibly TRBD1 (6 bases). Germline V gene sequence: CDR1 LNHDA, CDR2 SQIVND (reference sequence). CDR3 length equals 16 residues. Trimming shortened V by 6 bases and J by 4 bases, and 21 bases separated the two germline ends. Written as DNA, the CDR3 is TGTGCCAGTAGGTCAGCGGGGGGGCCTATTACCTATGGCTACACCTTC. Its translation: CASRSAGGPITYGYTF.

The CDR3 protein is CASSASGASYEQYF. The CDR3 DNA is TGTGCCAGTAGCGCTAGCGGGGCCTCCTACGAGCAGTACTTC. The V gene is TRBV19, the J gene TRBJ2-7; TRBD2 matches at 9 bases. The junction had 3 bases not matched to a gene; V was cut back by 6 bases and J by 0 bases. CDR1 is LNHDA, CDR2 SQIVND, per germline (reference sequence). CDR3 length: 14 residues.

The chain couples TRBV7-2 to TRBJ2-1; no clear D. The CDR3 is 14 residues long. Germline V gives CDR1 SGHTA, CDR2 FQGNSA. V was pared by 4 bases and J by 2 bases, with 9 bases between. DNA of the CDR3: TGTGCCAGCAGCTACAACGCAGCCTACAATGAGCAGTTCTTC. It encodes CASSYNAAYNEQFF.

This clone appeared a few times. DNA for the CDR3: TGTGCCAGCAGTTATTCCCAAAACATTCAGTACTTC. This gives the protein CASSYSQNIQYF. The chain employs TRBV6-6 and TRBJ2-4; D is uncertain. V was shortened by 3 bases and J by 5 bases, with 5 bases between the two germline ends. The V gene's germline CDR1 is MNHNY and CDR2 SVGAGI (reference sequence). The CDR3 loop spans 12 amino acids.

As DNA, the CDR3 is TGCAGTGCTAGACTGGGGACTGAAGCTTTCTTT. Its translation is CSARLGTEAFF. The chain uses TRBV20-1 and TRBJ1-1, with D uncertain. V was clipped by 2 bases and J by 5 bases, with 6 bases between them. Germline V CDR1 and CDR2: DFQATT, SNEGSKA (reference sequence). This CDR3 contains 11 residues.

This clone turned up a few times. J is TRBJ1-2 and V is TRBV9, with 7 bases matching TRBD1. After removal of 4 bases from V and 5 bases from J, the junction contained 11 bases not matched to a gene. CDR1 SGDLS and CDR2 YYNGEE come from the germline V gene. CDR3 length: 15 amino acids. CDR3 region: CASSSHTQGDYGYTF. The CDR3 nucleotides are TGTGCCAGCAGCAGCCACACGCAGGGGGATTATGGCTACACCTTC. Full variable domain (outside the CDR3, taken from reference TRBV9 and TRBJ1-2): DSGVTQTPKHLITATGQRVTLRCSPRSGDLSVYWYQQSLDQGLQFLIQYYNGEERAKGNILERFSAQQFPDLHSELNLSSLELGDSALYFCASSSHTQGDYGYTFGSGTRLTVV.

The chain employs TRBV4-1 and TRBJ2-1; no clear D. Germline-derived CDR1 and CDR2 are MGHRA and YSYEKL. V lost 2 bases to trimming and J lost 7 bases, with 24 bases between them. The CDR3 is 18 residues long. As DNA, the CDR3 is TGCGCCAGCAGCCAACCACCGATTGGGAAAGATGGTAGGAATGAGCAGTTCTTC. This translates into CASSQPPIGKDGRNEQFF.

The CDR3 bases are TGTGCCAGCAGCTTACCGTCTGGGACTTCCAACAATGAGCAGTTCTTC. Translated: CASSLPSGTSNNEQFF. This chain links TRBV13 with TRBJ2-1; D might be TRBD2 (6 bases). Deletions cut 2 bases from V and 5 bases from J, with 16 bases between. Germline CDR1 reads PRHDT; CDR2 reads FYEKMQ (reference sequence). CDR3 size: 16 residues.

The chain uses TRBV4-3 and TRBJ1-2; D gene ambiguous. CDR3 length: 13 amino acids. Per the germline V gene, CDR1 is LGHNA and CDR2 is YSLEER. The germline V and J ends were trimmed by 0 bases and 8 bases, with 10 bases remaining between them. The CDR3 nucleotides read TGCGCCAGCAGCCAAGACCCGGTCTGGGGCTACACCTTC. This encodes CASSQDPVWGYTF.

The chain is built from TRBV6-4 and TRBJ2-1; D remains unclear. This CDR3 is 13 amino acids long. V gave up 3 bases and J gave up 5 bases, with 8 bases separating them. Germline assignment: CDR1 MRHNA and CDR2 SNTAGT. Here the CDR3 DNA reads TGTGCCAGCAGTGAACAGAGAGACAATGAGCAGTTCTTC. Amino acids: CASSEQRDNEQFF.

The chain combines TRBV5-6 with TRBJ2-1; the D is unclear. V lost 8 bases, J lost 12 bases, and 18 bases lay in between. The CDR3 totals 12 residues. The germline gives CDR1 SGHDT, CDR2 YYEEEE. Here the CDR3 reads CARPGAPTWQFF. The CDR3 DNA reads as TGTGCCAGGCCCGGCGCGCCGACGTGGCAGTTCTTC. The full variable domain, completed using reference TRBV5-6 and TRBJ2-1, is DAGVTQSPTHLIKTRGQQVTLRCSPKSGHDTVSWYQQALGQGPQFIFQYYEEEERQRGNFPDRFSGHQFPNYSSELNVNALLLGDSALYLCARPGAPTWQFFGPGTRLTVL.

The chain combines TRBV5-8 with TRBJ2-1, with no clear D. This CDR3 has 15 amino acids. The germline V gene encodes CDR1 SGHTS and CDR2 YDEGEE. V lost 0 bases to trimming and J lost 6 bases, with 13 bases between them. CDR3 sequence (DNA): TGTGCCAGCAGCTTGGGTAGTGGGCACAGCAATGAGCAGTTCTTC. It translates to CASSLGSGHSNEQFF.

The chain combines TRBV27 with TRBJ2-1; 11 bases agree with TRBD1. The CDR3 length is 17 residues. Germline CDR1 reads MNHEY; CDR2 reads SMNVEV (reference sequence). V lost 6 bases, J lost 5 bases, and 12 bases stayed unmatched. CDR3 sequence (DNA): TGTGCCAGCAGGAGACTCCGGACAGGGGGCGAGAACAATGAGCAGTTCTTC. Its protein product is CASRRLRTGGENNEQFF.

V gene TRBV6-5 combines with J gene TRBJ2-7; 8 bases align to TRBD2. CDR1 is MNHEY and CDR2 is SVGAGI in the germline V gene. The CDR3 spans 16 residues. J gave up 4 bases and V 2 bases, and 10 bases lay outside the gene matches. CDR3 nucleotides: TGTGCCAGCAGTTACAGCGGGAGCAGAGGAAATTACGAGCAGTACTTC. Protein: CASSYSGSRGNYEQYF.

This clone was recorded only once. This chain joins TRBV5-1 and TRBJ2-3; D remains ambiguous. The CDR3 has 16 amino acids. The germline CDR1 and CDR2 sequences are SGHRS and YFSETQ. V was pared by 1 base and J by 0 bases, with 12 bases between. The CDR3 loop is CASSLYPRASTDTQYF. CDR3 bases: TGCGCCAGCAGCTTGTATCCAAGAGCTAGCACAGATACGCAGTATTTT. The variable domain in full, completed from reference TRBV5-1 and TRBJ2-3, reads KAGVTQTPRYLIKTRGQQVTLSCSPISGHRSVSWYQQTPGQGLQFLFEYFSETQRNKGNFPGRFSGRQFSNSRSEMNVSTLELGDSALYLCASSLYPRASTDTQYFGPGTRLTVL.

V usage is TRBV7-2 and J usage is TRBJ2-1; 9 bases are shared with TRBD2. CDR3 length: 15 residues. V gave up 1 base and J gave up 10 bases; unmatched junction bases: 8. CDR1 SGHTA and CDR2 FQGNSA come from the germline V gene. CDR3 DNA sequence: TGTGCCAGCAGCTTAGGCGCGGGAGGGCCGCGGGAGCAGTTCTTC. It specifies CASSLGAGGPREQFF.

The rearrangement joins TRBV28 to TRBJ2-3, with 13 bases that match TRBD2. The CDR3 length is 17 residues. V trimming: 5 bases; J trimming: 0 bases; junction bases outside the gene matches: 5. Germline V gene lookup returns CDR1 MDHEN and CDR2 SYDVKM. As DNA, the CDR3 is TGTGCCAGCAGTCGGACTAGCGGGGGCCTAAGCACAGATACGCAGTATTTT. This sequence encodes CASSRTSGGLSTDTQYF.

CDR3 amino acids: CASSSRERDNEQFF. As DNA, the CDR3 is TGTGCCAGCAGCTCCCGGGAGAGAGACAATGAGCAGTTCTTC. The J gene is TRBJ2-1, the V gene TRBV5-4, with TRBD2 as a possible D gene (6 bases). Trimming took off 3 bases at V and 5 bases at J, with 12 bases between the two ends. The germline CDR1 and CDR2 sequences are SGHNT and YYREEE (reference sequence). The CDR3 is 14 amino acids.

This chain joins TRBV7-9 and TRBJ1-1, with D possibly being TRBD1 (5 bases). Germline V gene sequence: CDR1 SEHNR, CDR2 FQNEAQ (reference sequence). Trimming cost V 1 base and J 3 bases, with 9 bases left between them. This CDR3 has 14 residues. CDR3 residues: CASSLGGWDTEAFF. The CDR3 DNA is TGTGCCAGCAGCTTAGGGGGGTGGGACACTGAAGCTTTCTTT.

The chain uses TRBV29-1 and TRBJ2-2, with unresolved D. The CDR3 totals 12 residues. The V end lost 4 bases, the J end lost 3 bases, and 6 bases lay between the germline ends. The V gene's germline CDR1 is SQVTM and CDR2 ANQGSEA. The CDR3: CSVAVDTGELFF. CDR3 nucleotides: TGCAGCGTTGCGGTTGACACCGGGGAGCTGTTTTTT.

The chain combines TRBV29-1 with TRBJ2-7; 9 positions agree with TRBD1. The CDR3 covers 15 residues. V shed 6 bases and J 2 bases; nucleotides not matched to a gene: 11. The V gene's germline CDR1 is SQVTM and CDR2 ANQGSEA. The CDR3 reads CSVRWRDREPYEQYF. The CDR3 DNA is TGCAGCGTCAGATGGAGGGACAGGGAACCCTACGAGCAGTACTTC.

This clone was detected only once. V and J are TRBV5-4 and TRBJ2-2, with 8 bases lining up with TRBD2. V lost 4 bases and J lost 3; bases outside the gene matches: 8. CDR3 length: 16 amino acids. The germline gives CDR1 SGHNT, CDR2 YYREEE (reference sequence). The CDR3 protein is CASSPPRGGHTGELFF. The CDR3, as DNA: TGTGCCAGCAGCCCGCCACGCGGGGGGCACACCGGGGAGCTGTTTTTT. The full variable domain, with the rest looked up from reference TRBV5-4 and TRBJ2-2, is ETGVTQSPTHLIKTRGQQVTLRCSSQSGHNTVSWYQQALGQGPQFIFQYYREEENGRGNFPPRFSGLQFPNYSSELNVNALELDDSALYLCASSPPRGGHTGELFFGEGSRLTVL.